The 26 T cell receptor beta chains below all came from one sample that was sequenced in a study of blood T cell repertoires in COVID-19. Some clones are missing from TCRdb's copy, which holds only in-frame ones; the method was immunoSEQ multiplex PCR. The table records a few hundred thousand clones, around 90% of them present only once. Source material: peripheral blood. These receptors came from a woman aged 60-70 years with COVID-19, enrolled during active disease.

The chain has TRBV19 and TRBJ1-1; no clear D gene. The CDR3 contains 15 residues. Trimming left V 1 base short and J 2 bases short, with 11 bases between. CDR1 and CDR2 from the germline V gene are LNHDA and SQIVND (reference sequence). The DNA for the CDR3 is TGTGCCAGTAGTATAGTAGCCGGGAGAAACACTGAAGCTTTCTTT. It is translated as CASSIVAGRNTEAFF.

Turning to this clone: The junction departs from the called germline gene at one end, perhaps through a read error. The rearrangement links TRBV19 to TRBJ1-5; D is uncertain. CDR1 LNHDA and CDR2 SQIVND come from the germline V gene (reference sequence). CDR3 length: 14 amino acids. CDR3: CATSSSELDQPQHF. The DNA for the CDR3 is TGTGCCACTAGTAGTAGTGAACTCGATCAGCCCCAGCATTTT. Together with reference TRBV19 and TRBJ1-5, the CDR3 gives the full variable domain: DGGITQSPKYLFRKEGQNVTLSCEQNLNHDAMYWYRQDPGQGLRLIYYSQIVNDFQKGDIAEGYSVSREKKESFPLTVTSAQKNPTAFYLCATSSSELDQPQHFGDGTRLSIL.

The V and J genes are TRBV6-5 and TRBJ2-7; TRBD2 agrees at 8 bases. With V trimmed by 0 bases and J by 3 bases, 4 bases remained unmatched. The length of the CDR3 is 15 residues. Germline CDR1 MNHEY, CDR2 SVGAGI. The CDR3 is CASSYSGLAYYEQYF. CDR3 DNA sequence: TGTGCCAGCAGTTACTCAGGACTAGCATACTACGAGCAGTACTTC.

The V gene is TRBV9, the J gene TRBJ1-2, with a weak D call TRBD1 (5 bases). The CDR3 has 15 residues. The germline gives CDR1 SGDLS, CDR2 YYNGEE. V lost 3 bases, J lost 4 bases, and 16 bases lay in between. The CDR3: CASSAGGTGSYGYTF. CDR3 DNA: TGTGCCAGCAGCGCTGGAGGGACGGGGAGCTATGGCTACACCTTC. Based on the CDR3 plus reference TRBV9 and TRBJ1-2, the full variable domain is DSGVTQTPKHLITATGQRVTLRCSPRSGDLSVYWYQQSLDQGLQFLIQYYNGEERAKGNILERFSAQQFPDLHSELNLSSLELGDSALYFCASSAGGTGSYGYTFGSGTRLTVV.

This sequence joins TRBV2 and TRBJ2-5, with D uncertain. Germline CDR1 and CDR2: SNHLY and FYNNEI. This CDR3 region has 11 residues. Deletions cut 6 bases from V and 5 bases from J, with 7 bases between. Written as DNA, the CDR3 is TGTGCCAGCAGATTAGTGGAGACCCAGTACTTC. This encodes CASRLVETQYF.

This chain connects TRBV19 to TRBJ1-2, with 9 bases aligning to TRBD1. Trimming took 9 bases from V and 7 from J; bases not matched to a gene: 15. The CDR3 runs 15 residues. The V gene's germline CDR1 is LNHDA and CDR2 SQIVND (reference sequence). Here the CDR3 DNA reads TGTGCCAGCCTCACAGGGGGCGCAGGTTCGATTGGCTACACCTTC. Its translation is CASLTGGAGSIGYTF.

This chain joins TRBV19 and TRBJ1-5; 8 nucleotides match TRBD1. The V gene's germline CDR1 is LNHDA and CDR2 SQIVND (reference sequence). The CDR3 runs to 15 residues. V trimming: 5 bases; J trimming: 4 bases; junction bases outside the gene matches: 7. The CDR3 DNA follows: TGTGCCAGTAGTTCTTTACAGGGGGGAAATCAGCCCCAGCATTTT. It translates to CASSSLQGGNQPQHF.

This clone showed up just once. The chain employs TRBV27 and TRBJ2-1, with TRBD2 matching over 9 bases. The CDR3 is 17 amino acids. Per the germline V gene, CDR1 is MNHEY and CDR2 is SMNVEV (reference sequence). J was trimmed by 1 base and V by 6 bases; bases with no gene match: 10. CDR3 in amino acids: CASSTNSGGLSYNEQFF. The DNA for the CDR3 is TGTGCCAGCAGCACAAATAGCGGGGGCCTATCCTACAATGAGCAGTTCTTC.

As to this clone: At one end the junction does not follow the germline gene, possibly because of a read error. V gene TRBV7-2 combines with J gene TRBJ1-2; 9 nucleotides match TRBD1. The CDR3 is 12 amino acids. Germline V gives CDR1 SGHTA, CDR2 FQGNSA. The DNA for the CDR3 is TGTGCCAGCAGCAGGGACAGGGCCTTGCCTAACTTC. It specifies CASSRDRALPNF.

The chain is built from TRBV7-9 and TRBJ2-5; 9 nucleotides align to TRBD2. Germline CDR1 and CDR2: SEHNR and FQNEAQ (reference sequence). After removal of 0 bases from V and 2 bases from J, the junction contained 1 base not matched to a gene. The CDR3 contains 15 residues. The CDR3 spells CASSLASGGQETQYF. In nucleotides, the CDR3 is TGTGCCAGCAGCTTAGCTAGCGGGGGTCAAGAGACCCAGTACTTC.

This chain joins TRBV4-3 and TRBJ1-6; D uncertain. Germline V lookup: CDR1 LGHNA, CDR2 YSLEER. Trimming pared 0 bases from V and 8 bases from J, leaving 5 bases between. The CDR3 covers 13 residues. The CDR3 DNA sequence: TGCGCCAGCAGCCAAGAACTCCATTCACCCCTCCACTTT. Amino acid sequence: CASSQELHSPLHF.

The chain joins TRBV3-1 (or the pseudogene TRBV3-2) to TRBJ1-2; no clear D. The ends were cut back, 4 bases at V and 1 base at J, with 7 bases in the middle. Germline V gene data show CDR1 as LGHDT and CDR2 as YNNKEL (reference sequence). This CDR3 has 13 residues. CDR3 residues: CASSLGNNYGYTF. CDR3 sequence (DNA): TGTGCCAGCAGCCTCGGGAATAACTATGGCTACACCTTC.

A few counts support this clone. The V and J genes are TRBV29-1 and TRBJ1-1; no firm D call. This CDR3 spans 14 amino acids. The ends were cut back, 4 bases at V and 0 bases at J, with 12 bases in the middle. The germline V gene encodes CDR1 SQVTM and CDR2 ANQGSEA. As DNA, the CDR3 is TGCAGCGTTGCAACGGGAGGCATGAACACTGAAGCTTTCTTT. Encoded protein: CSVATGGMNTEAFF.

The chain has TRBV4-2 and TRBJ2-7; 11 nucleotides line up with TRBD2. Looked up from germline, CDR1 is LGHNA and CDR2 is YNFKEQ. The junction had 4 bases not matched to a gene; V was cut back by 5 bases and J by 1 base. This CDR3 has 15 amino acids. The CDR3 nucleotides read TGTGCCAGCAGCAGAACTAGCGGGGGTTCCTACGAGCAGTACTTC. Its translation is CASSRTSGGSYEQYF.

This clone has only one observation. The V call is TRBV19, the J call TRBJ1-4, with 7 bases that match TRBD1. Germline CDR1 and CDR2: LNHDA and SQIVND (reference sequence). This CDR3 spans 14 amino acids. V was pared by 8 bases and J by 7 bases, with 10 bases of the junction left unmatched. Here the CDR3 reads CASGNRGRGEKLFF. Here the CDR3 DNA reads TGTGCCAGTGGGAACAGGGGCCGCGGTGAAAAACTGTTTTTT.

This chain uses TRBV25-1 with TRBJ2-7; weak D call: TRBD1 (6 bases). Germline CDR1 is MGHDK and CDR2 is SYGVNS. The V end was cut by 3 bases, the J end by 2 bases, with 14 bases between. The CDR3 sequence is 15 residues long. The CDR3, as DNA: TGTGCCAGCAGTGACGACGACAGGATCACCTACGAGCAGTACTTC. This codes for CASSDDDRITYEQYF.

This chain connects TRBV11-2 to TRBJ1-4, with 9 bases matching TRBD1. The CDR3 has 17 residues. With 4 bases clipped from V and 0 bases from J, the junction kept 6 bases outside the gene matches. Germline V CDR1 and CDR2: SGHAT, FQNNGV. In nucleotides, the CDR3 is TGTGCCAGCAGCTCGGGACAGGGCCCTGCAACTAATGAAAAACTGTTTTTT. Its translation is CASSSGQGPATNEKLFF.

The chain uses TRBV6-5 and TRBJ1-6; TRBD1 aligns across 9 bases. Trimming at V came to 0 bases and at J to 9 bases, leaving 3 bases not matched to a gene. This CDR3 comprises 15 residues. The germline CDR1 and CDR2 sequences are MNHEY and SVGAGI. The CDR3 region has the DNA TGTGCCAGCAGTTACTCGGGACAGGGTTCTTCACCCCTCCACTTT. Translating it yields CASSYSGQGSSPLHF.

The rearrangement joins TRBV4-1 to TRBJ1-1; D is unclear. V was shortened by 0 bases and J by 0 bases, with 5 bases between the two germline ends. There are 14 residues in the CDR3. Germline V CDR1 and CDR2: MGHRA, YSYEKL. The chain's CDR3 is CASSQEQMNTEAFF. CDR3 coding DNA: TGCGCCAGCAGCCAAGAACAGATGAACACTGAAGCTTTCTTT.

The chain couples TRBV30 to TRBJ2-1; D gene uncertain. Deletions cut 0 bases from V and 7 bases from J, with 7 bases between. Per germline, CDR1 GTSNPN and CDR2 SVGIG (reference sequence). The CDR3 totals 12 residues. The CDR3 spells CAWSVGVNEQFF. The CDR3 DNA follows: TGTGCCTGGAGTGTAGGAGTGAATGAGCAGTTCTTC.

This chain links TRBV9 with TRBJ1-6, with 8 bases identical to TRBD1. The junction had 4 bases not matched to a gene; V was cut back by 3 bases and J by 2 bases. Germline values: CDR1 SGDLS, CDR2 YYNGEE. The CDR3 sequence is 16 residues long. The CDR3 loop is CASSAAGGTYNSPLHF. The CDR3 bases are TGTGCCAGCAGCGCCGCAGGGGGCACCTATAATTCACCCCTCCACTTT.

This chain's CDR3 is CASRDRGYATNEKLFF. Written as DNA, the CDR3 is TGTGCCAGTAGGGACAGGGGGTACGCAACTAATGAAAAACTGTTTTTT. This rearrangement joins TRBV19 to TRBJ1-4; 10 bases are a match to TRBD1. J gave up 0 bases and V 6 bases, and 4 bases lay outside the gene matches. This CDR3 comprises 16 residues. Germline assignment: CDR1 LNHDA and CDR2 SQIVND (reference sequence).

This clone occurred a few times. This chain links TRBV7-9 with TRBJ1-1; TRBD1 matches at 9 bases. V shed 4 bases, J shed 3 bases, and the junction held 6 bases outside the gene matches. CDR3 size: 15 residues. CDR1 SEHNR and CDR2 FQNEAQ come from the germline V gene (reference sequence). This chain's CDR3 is CASSSWTGVDTEAFF. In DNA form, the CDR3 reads TGTGCCAGCAGCTCCTGGACAGGGGTGGACACTGAAGCTTTCTTT.

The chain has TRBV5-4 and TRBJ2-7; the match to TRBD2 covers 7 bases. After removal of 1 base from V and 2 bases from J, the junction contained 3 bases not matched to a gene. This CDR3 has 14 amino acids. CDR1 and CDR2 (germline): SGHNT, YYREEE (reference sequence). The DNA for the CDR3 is TGTGCCAGCAGCTTGTTGGGGGGGGCCTACGAGCAGTACTTC. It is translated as CASSLLGGAYEQYF.

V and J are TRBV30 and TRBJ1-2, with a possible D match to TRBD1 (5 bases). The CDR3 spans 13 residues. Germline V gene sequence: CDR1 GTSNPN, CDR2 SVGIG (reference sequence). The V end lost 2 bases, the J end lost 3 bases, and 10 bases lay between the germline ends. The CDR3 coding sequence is TGTGCCTGGAGTTGGCGGGGGTACTATGGCTACACCTTC. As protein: CAWSWRGYYGYTF.

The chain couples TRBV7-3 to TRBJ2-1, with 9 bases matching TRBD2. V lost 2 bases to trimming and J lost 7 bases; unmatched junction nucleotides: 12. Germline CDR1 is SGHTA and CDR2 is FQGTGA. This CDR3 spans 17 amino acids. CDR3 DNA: TGTGCCAGCAGCTTATCACCGGCGGGGGGGCCGGGAAATGAGCAGTTCTTC. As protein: CASSLSPAGGPGNEQFF.